This TCR beta chain was captured by sequencing in a study of shared clonotypes between healthy human individuals. Across the whole study: Donors had three CD4 naive, three CD4 memory, two CD8 naive and one CD8 memory plate apiece.

The germline gives CDR1 SGHAT, CDR2 FQNNGV. The J segment lost 1 base and the V segment lost 1 base, leaving 1 base of the junction unmatched. The CDR3 extends over 15 amino acids. Produced via immunoSEQ multiplex PCR; TCRdb's table is partial and in-frame only. The sample contains around 600,000 clones, 85% to 95% of which appear only once. Naive CD8 cells were CD45RO-negative, positively selected for CCR7, excluding terminally differentiated effector memory CD45RA+ cells. Donors were healthy HIV-negative adults without recently reported acute infections or vaccinations. The gene calls are TRBV11-2 and TRBJ2-7; TRBD1 aligns across 10 bases. Sequencing was carried out using naive CD8+ T cells sorted from blood. This sequence originates from a woman in her 30s in good health. The DNA of the CDR3 is TGTGCCAGCAGCTTAGCGGGACAGGGGTCCTACGAGCAGTACTTC. Its translation: CASSLAGQGSYEQYF.